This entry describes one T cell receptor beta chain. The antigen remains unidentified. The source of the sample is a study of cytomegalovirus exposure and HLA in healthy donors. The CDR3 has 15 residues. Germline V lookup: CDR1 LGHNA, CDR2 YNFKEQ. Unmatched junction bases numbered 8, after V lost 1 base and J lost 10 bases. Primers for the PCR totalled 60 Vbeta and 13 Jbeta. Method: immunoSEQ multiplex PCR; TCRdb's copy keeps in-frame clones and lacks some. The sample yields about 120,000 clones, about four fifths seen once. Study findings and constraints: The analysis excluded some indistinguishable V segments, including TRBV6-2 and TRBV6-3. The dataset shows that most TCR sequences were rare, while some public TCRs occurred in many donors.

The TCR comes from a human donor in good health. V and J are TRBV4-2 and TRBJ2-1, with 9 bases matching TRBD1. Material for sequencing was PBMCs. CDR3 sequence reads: CASSQVDTGGEEQFF. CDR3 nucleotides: TGTGCCAGCAGCCAAGTAGATACAGGGGGCGAAGAGCAGTTCTTC.